Listed below are T cell receptor beta chains from one sample, sequenced in a study of T cell responses to AZD1222 COVID-19 vaccine. The repertoire was sequenced with immunoSEQ multiplex PCR; TCRdb's copy has only in-frame clones and lacks some. The sample carries approximately 120,000 clones, more than 70% recorded once. Sequenced here: peripheral blood, sampled 28 days after the second AZD1222 dose. Receptor source: an adult who received the AZD1222 COVID-19 vaccine. Both conserved end residues are part of each CDR3. Each record gives: D gene, V gene, J gene, clone size, CDR3 DNA, CDR3 protein. A D gene is named only where the DNA matches it firmly. The listing skips clone size in some rows; elsewhere it reads once, few, many or a size class.

TRBD1	TRBV5-1	TRBJ2-5	.	TGCGCCAGCAGCTTGGCCGGGACAGGGGAAGAGACCCAGTACTTC	CASSLAGTGEETQYF
TRBD2	TRBV6-5	TRBJ2-7	.	TGTGCCAGCAGTTACTCGTGGCTAGCGGACCCTAGCGAGCAGTACTTC	CASSYSWLADPSEQYF
TRBD2	TRBV4-2	TRBJ2-1	.	TGTGCCAGCAGCCCGGAGGGGACTACCGATTCCTACAATGAGCAGTTCTTC	CASSPEGTTDSYNEQFF
.	TRBV5-1	TRBJ1-2	.	TGCGCCAGCAGCTCTGAGGGCCAGATCTATGGCTACACCTTC	CASSSEGQIYGYTF
TRBD2	TRBV11-3	TRBJ2-1	once	TGTGCCAGCAGCTTAGGGACTAGCGGCTACAATGAGCAGTTCTTC	CASSLGTSGYNEQFF
.	TRBV6-2/TRBV6-3	TRBJ1-1	.	TGTGCCAGCAGTTACTTCGGCGGGGGCGAGGGCACTGAAGCTTTCTTT	CASSYFGGGEGTEAFF
.	TRBV12-3/TRBV12-4	TRBJ1-2	.	TGTGCCAGCAGCCCCGGACAGCTCTATGGCTACACCTTC	CASSPGQLYGYTF
.	TRBV15	TRBJ1-2	.	TGTGCCACCAGCAGAGATTTGAGCGGGGGCTACACCTTC	CATSRDLSGGYTF
.	TRBV7-2	TRBJ1-3	.	TGTGCCAGCAGCTTATTCCCCGGGGGCGCCGGAAACACCATATATTTT	CASSLFPGGAGNTIYF
.	TRBV12-3/TRBV12-4	TRBJ1-5	.	TGTGCCAGCAGTTTAGTCGAGAATCAGCCCCAGCATTTT	CASSLVENQPQHF
.	TRBV15	TRBJ1-4	.	TGTGCCACCAGCAGAAGTGGGGAAAAACTGTTTTTT	CATSRSGEKLFF
.	TRBV18	TRBJ1-1	.	TGTGCCAGCTCACCTGGACGGGCCGTGAACACTGAAGCTTTCTTT	CASSPGRAVNTEAFF
.	TRBV12-5	TRBJ1-2	.	TGTGCTAGTGGTCCACCCGGTCATGGCTACACCTTC	CASGPPGHGYTF
TRBD1	TRBV9	TRBJ1-1	.	TGTGCCAGCAGCGTACAAGGGACAGGGAAAACTGAAGCTTTCTTT	CASSVQGTGKTEAFF
.	TRBV25-1	TRBJ2-1	.	TGTGCCAGCGGGTCGGGAAGTGAGCAGTTCTTC	CASGSGSEQFF
.	TRBV6-4	TRBJ2-2	.	TGTGCCAGCAGTGACTCGACCGGCTTCGGGGAGCTGTTTTTT	CASSDSTGFGELFF
.	TRBV15	TRBJ1-6	.	TGTGCCACCAGCAGAGATAGAAGGGGGAATTCACCCCTCCACTTT	CATSRDRRGNSPLHF
.	TRBV7-6	TRBJ1-1	.	TGTGCCAGCAGCCCACAGGGTTTTGGCACTGAAGCTTTCTTT	CASSPQGFGTEAFF
.	TRBV30	TRBJ1-5	.	TGTGCCTGGAGTTACGGGAGTAATCAGCCCCAGCATTTT	CAWSYGSNQPQHF
TRBD1	TRBV7-2	TRBJ1-5	.	TGTGCCAGCAGCTTAGCAACCTCCGGGACAGGGGGCCATCAGCCCCAGCATTTT	CASSLATSGTGGHQPQHF
.	TRBV13	TRBJ1-4	.	TGTGCCAGCAGCGGCGGGACAACTAATGAAAAACTGTTTTTT	CASSGGTTNEKLFF
.	TRBV18	TRBJ1-1	once	TGTGCCAGCTCACCAACACAGGGAAACACTGAAGCTTTCTTT	CASSPTQGNTEAFF
.	TRBV7-9	TRBJ1-1	.	TGTGCCAGCAGCCCAGGACTTTTGGAAGCTTTCTTT	CASSPGLLEAFF
.	TRBV4-3	TRBJ1-2	.	TGCGCCAGCAGCCAAGATGTGGCAGGGGTGGGCTACACCTTC	CASSQDVAGVGYTF
.	TRBV12-3/TRBV12-4	TRBJ1-1	.	TGTGCCAGCAGTCTTCGGGGGCTCTCTGAAGCTTTCTTT	CASSLRGLSEAFF
TRBD1	TRBV6-2/TRBV6-3	TRBJ2-6	.	TGTGCCAGCAGTTATTCAATCAGGGGGACCTACCCTGCTGGGGCCAACGTCCTGACTTTC	CASSYSIRGTYPAGANVLTF
.	TRBV19	TRBJ1-4	.	TGTGCCAGTAAGGGTGTAGGGACTAATGAAAAACTGTTTTTT	CASKGVGTNEKLFF
.	TRBV6-5	TRBJ1-2	once	TGTGCCAGCAGGAAGGGTACTAACTATGGCTACACCTTC	CASRKGTNYGYTF
TRBD1	TRBV28	TRBJ2-1	.	TGTGCCAGCAGTCCACGGACAGGGAAGGGAAAGAATGAGCAGTTCTTC	CASSPRTGKGKNEQFF
.	TRBV7-9	TRBJ1-2	once	TGTGCCAGCAGCTATGGACTCTCTGGCTACACCTTC	CASSYGLSGYTF
.	TRBV5-4	TRBJ1-2	.	TGTGCCAGCAGCTTAGACAACTTAGGATATGGCTACACCTTC	CASSLDNLGYGYTF
.	TRBV19	TRBJ1-1	few	TGTGCCAGTACCATGAACACTGAAGCTTTCTTT	CASTMNTEAFF
TRBD1	TRBV2	TRBJ1-5	many	TGTGCCAGCAGGGACAGGGGAAGCAATCAGCCCCAGCATTTT	CASRDRGSNQPQHF
TRBD1	TRBV3-1/TRBV3-2	TRBJ2-3	.	TGTGCCAGCAGCCAAGGAGGGACAGGGTGGGGTAGCACAGATACGCAGTATTTT	CASSQGGTGWGSTDTQYF
TRBD2	TRBV11-2	TRBJ2-2	.	TGTGCCAGCAGTTTTGGACTAGCGGGGTACACCGGGGAGCTGTTTTTT	CASSFGLAGYTGELFF
.	TRBV6-5	TRBJ1-1	.	TGTGCCAGCAGAAAAACAGCGATTGAAGCTTTCTTT	CASRKTAIEAFF
TRBD1	TRBV9	TRBJ1-5	once	TGTGCCAGCAGCGCCCCGGGACAGGGCCATTATAGCAATCAGCCCCAGCATTTT	CASSAPGQGHYSNQPQHF
.	TRBV30	TRBJ1-5	.	TGTGCCTGGAGTGTACAGGCCACAGGACCCCCGCCCCAGCATTTT	CAWSVQATGPPPQHF
.	TRBV21-1	TRBJ1-1	once	TGTGCCAGCAGCGGCCTTGAGGGGGTGGTCACTGAAGCTTTCTTT	CASSGLEGVVTEAFF
.	TRBV18	TRBJ1-5	.	TGTGCCAGCAGGGCCGCCGGGCAGCCCCAGCATTTT	CASRAAGQPQHF
.	TRBV6-5	TRBJ2-7	.	TGTGCCAGCAGTTACGTAGGGGGCGAGCAGTACTTC	CASSYVGGEQYF